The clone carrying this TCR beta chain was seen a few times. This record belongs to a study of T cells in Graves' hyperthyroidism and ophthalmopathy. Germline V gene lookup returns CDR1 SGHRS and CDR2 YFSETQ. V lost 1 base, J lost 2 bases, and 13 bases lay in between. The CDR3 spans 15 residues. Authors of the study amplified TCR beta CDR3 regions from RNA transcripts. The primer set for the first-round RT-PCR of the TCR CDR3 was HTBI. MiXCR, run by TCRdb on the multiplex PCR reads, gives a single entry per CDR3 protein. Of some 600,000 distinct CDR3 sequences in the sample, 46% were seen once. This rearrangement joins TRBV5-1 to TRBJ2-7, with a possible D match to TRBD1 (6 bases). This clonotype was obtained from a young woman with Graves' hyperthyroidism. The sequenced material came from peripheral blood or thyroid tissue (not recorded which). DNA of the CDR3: TGCGCCAGCAGCTTGAGGTCAGGGGTTACCTACGAGCAGTACTTC. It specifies CASSLRSGVTYEQYF.